This is a list of T cell receptor beta chains from one sample in a study of blood T cell repertoires in COVID-19. Here immunoSEQ multiplex PCR was the method, and the copy in TCRdb shows in-frame clones only, minus some. There are roughly 290,000 clones in the sample; about 89% occur only once, and approximately 0.84% lies in the top ten. Sequences were obtained from peripheral blood. These receptor sequences come from a young man with acute or convalescent COVID-19. CDR3s include the opening cysteine and the closing phenylalanine or tryptophan. Fields, in order: D gene, V gene, CDR3 length, clone size, J gene, CDR3 DNA, CDR3 protein. The D gene is left open where the match is weak. Clone size is given for some rows only: seen once, a few or many times, or a class if the clone is expanded.

D: TRBD1; V: TRBV25-1; length: 13; size: .; J: TRBJ2-5; DNA: TGTGCCAGCAGCAGACAGGGGGCCCTGACCCAGTACTTC; CDR3: CASSRQGALTQYF
D: .; V: TRBV12-1; length: 16; size: .; J: TRBJ2-7; DNA: TGTGCCAGCAGCTTTGTGCCGGACAGGGAAGGCTACGAGCAGTACTTC; CDR3: CASSFVPDREGYEQYF
D: TRBD2; V: TRBV4-1; length: 15; size: .; J: TRBJ2-5; DNA: TGCGCCAGCAGCCAAGTCGGACTAGCGGGGGAGACCCAGTACTTC; CDR3: CASSQVGLAGETQYF
D: TRBD1; V: TRBV6-5; length: 14; size: once; J: TRBJ2-7; DNA: TGTGCCAGCAGCGTCGACAGGGGGTCCTACGAGCAGTACTTC; CDR3: CASSVDRGSYEQYF
D: TRBD2; V: TRBV7-3; length: 15; size: many; J: TRBJ2-2; DNA: TGTGCCACCCCGGTCATCGGGGGGGTCCGACGGGAGCTGTTTTTT; CDR3: CATPVIGGVRRELFF
D: TRBD2; V: TRBV7-9; length: 13; size: .; J: TRBJ2-7; DNA: TGTGCCAGCAGCTGGTCTAGCGGATACGAGCAGTACTTC; CDR3: CASSWSSGYEQYF
D: TRBD1; V: TRBV3-1/TRBV3-2; length: 15; size: .; J: TRBJ1-1; DNA: TGTGCCAGCAGCCAGGCCGGACAGGGGAACACTGAAGCTTTCTTT; CDR3: CASSQAGQGNTEAFF
D: .; V: TRBV19; length: 15; size: .; J: TRBJ1-5; DNA: TGTGCCAGTAGTATTCAGGGATATAGCAATCAGCCCCAGCATTTT; CDR3: CASSIQGYSNQPQHF
D: TRBD2; V: TRBV5-1; length: 17; size: .; J: TRBJ2-3; DNA: TGCGCCAGCAGCTCCCGGAGCGGAGAGGGCGGGGGAGCGACGCAGTATTTT; CDR3: CASSSRSGEGGGATQYF
D: TRBD1; V: TRBV11-1; length: 16; size: .; J: TRBJ2-2; DNA: TGTGCCAGCAGTTCCTTCCGGGACAGGGGTGGCGGGGAGCTGTTTTTT; CDR3: CASSSFRDRGGGELFF
D: .; V: TRBV27; length: 15; size: .; J: TRBJ1-4; DNA: TGTGCCAGCAGTACCAGACAGGCAACTAATGAAAAACTGTTTTTT; CDR3: CASSTRQATNEKLFF
D: .; V: TRBV6-5; length: 11; size: .; J: TRBJ2-2; DNA: TGTGCCAGCACCGGGACCGGGGAGCTGTTTTTT; CDR3: CASTGTGELFF
D: .; V: TRBV10-2; length: 15; size: .; J: TRBJ1-6; DNA: TGCGCCAGCAAAAGTTCCAGGGCTCTTGGATCACCCCTCCACTTT; CDR3: CASKSSRALGSPLHF
D: .; V: TRBV27; length: 19; size: .; J: TRBJ2-6; DNA: TGTGCCAGCAGTCCCCGGGGTGGCGGGCAGCGCTCTGGGGCCAACGTCCTGACTTTC; CDR3: CASSPRGGGQRSGANVLTF
D: TRBD2; V: TRBV28; length: 15; size: .; J: TRBJ2-7; DNA: TGTGCCAGCAGCCTTAGCGGGAGCAGGTCCTACGAGCAGTACTTC; CDR3: CASSLSGSRSYEQYF
D: .; V: TRBV6-6; length: 12; size: medium-sized; J: TRBJ2-3; DNA: TGTGCCAGCAAAAGAGGCGCAGATACGCAGTATTTT; CDR3: CASKRGADTQYF
D: .; V: TRBV7-3; length: 15; size: .; J: TRBJ2-6; DNA: TGTGCCAGCAGCTTAAACAGGGATGGGGCCAACGTCCTGACTTTC; CDR3: CASSLNRDGANVLTF
D: TRBD1; V: TRBV6-1; length: 16; size: .; J: TRBJ2-3; DNA: TGTGCCAGCAGTGGGATAACAGGGGACGACACAGATACGCAGTATTTT; CDR3: CASSGITGDDTDTQYF
D: .; V: TRBV4-1; length: 15; size: .; J: TRBJ2-1; DNA: TGCGCCAGCAGCCAAGTCCTAGCGACCTACAATGAGCAGTTCTTC; CDR3: CASSQVLATYNEQFF
D: .; V: TRBV5-1; length: 15; size: .; J: TRBJ2-1; DNA: TGCGCCAGCAGCCTGACAGGAACCGCCGGCGGAGGGCAGTTCTTC; CDR3: CASSLTGTAGGGQFF
D: TRBD2; V: TRBV5-4; length: 16; size: few; J: TRBJ2-3; DNA: TGTGCCAGCAGCTTAATAGGAGCGGGAGTGGCAGATACGCAGTATTTT; CDR3: CASSLIGAGVADTQYF
D: TRBD1; V: TRBV28; length: 13; size: .; J: TRBJ1-1; DNA: TGTGCCAGCACCCTGACAGGGCCCACTGAAGCTTTCTTT; CDR3: CASTLTGPTEAFF